This T cell receptor (beta chain) stems from a study of blood T cells in healthy people across ages. Broader study findings: Getting older went along with TCR beta diversity per million T cells dropping roughly linearly.

Through a sample-barcoded 5' primer and a J-beta primer mix, a second PCR was run for 7 to 11 cycles. One entry per CDR3 protein, called by TCRdb with MiXCR from the 5' RACE reads. There are 1,800,000 or so distinct CDR3 sequences in the sample; 39% occur only once, and around 23% lies in the top ten. It was around 10 milliliters of peripheral blood that were drawn from each donor. The total RNA that was extracted per sample amounted to at least 5 micrograms. In regard to this clonotype: Its antigen is as yet unknown.

The CDR3 is made up of 13 amino acids. CDR1 is ENHRY and CDR2 is SYGVKD in the germline V gene. The ends were cut back, 0 bases at V and 4 bases at J, with 6 bases in the middle. The source of this sequence is a human donor in good health. Material for sequencing was blood. The gene calls are TRBV10-3 and TRBJ1-2; D is unresolved. CDR3 nucleotides: TGTGCCATCAGTGAGTCGTGGGTCTATGGCTACACCTTC. Its translation: CAISESWVYGYTF.